This T cell receptor beta chain was sequenced for a study of CD8 T cells in ankylosing spondylitis. Whole-study findings and limits: Disease-linked clones reportedly showed significant enrichment in matched ankylosing spondylitis synovial fluid.

CDR1 DFQATT and CDR2 SNEGSKA come from the germline V gene (reference sequence). CDR3 length equals 13 residues. Trimming cost V 1 base and J 5 bases, with 11 bases left between them. This clonotype turned up a few times. Its antigen remains unidentified. Quantitative 5'-RACE was performed with molecular barcodes, and it yielded the TCR beta libraries. TCRdb re-called the 5' RACE reads with MiXCR, one entry per CDR3 protein. The sample shows 300,000 to 350,000 distinct CDR3 sequences, roughly 12% of them seen only once. Material for sequencing was blood, either unsorted or a sorted T cell fraction (not recorded which). The rearrangement uses TRBV20-1 and TRBJ1-1; D is unresolved. This receptor was identified in a female donor with ankylosing spondylitis or in good health (not recorded which). This chain's CDR3 is CSARVSGGTEAFF. CDR3 DNA sequence: TGCAGTGCTAGAGTTTCGGGTGGAACTGAAGCTTTCTTT.